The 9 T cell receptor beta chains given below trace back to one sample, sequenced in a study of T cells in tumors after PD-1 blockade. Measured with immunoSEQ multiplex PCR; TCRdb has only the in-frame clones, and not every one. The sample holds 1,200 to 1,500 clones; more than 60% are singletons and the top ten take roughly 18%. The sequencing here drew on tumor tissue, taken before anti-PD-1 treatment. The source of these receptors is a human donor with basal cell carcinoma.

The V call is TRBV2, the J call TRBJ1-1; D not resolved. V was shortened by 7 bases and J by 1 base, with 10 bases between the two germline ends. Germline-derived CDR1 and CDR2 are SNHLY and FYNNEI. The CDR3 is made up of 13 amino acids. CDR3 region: CASNGGTNTEAFF. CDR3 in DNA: TGTGCCAGCAACGGTGGTACGAACACTGAAGCTTTCTTT.

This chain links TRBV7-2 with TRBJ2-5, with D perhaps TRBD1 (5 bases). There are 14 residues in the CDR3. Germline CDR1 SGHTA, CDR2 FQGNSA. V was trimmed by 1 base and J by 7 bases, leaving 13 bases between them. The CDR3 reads CASSLGQGSATQYF. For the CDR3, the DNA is TGTGCCAGCAGCTTAGGGCAGGGTTCAGCGACCCAGTACTTC. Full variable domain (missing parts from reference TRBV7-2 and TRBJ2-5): GAGVSQSPSNKVTEKGKDVELRCDPISGHTALYWYRQSLGQGLEFLIYFQGNSAPDKSGLPSDRFSAERTGGSVSTLTIQRTQQEDSAVYLCASSLGQGSATQYFGPGTRLLVL.

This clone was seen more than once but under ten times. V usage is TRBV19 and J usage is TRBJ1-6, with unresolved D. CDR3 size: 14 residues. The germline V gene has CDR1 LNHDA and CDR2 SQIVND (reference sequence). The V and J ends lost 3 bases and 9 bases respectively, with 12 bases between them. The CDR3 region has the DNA TGTGCCAGTAGTATCGGAATAGGGAGTTCACCCCTCCACTTT. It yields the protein CASSIGIGSSPLHF.

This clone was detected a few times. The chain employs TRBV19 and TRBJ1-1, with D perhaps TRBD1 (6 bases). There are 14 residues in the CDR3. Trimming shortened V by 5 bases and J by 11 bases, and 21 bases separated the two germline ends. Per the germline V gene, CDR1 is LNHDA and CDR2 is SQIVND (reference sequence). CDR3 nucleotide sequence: TGTGCCAGTAGTTCTCGCAGAACAGGGTTTGGGGCTTTCTTT. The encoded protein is CASSSRRTGFGAFF.

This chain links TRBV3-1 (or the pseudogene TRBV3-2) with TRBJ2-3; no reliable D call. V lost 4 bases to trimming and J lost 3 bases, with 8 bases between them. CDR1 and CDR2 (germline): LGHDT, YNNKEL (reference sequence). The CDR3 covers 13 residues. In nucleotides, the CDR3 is TGTGCCAGCAGCCTTAATCCGACAGATACGCAGTATTTT. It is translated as CASSLNPTDTQYF.

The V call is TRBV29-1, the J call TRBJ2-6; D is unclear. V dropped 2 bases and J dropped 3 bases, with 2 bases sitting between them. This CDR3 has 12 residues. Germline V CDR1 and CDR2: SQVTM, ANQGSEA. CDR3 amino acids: CSVELGANVLTF. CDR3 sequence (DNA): TGCAGCGTTGAACTTGGGGCCAACGTCCTGACTTTC.

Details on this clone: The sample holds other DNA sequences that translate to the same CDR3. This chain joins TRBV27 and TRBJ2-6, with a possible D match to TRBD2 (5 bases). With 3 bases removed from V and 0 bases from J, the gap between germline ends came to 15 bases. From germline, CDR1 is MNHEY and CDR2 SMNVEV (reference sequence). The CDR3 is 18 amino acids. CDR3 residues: CASSLRTRTVSGANVLTF. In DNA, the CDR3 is TGTGCCAGCAGTTTGAGAACTAGGACTGTCTCTGGGGCCAACGTCCTGACTTTC.

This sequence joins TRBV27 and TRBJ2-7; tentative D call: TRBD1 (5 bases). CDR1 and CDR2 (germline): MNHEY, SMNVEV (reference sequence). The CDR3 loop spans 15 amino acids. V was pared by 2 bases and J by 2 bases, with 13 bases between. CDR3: CASSLGAGLTYEQYF. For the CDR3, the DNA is TGTGCCAGCAGTTTAGGGGCAGGCCTTACCTACGAGCAGTACTTC.

CDR3 coding DNA: TGTGCCAGTAGTGAGACAGGGGTCTATGGCTACACCTTC. Protein sequence: CASSETGVYGYTF. The chain has TRBV19 and TRBJ1-2; 8 positions agree with TRBD1. J lost 4 bases, V lost 5 bases, and 3 bases had no gene match. This CDR3 region has 13 residues. Germline lookup yields CDR1 LNHDA and CDR2 SQIVND (reference sequence).